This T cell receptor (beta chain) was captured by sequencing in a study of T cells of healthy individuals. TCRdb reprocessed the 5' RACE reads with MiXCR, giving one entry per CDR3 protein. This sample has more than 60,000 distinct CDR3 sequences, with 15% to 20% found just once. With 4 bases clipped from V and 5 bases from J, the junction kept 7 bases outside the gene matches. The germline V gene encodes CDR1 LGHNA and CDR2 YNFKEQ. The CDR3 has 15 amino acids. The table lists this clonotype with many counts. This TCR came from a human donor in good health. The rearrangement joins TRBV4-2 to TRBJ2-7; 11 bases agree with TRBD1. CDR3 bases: TGTGCCAGCAGCCTATCGCCGGGACAGGGGGACGAGCAGTACTTC. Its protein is CASSLSPGQGDEQYF.